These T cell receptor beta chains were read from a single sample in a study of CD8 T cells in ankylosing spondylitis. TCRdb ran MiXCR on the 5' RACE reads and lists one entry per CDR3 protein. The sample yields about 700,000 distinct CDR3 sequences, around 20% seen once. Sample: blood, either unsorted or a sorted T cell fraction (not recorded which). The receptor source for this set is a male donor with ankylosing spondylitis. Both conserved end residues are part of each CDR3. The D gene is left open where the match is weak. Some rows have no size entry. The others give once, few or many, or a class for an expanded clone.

CAWSTTGNQPQHF TGTGCCTGGAGTACGACGGGGAATCAGCCCCAGCATTTT few TRBV30 NA TRBJ1-5
CASSFWDRDTEAFF TGTGCCAGCAGTTTTTGGGACAGGGACACTGAAGCTTTCTTT NA TRBV12-3/TRBV12-4 TRBD1 TRBJ1-1
CASSPQERETYNEQFF TGCGCCAGCAGTCCCCAGGAGCGGGAGACCTACAATGAGCAGTTCTTC few TRBV5-1 TRBD2 TRBJ2-1
CAISESNGRAFF TGTGCCATCAGTGAGTCGAATGGGCGGGCTTTCTTT few TRBV10-3 NA TRBJ1-1
CSVVKEGYNSPLHF TGCAGCGTGGTCAAGGAGGGATATAATTCACCCCTCCACTTT few TRBV29-1 NA TRBJ1-6
CSARDPRQGMPGELFF TGCAGTGCTAGAGATCCGCGTCAAGGAATGCCCGGGGAGCTGTTTTTT NA TRBV20-1 NA TRBJ2-2
CASTNVGSHYEQYF TGTGCCAGCACCAACGTCGGCAGTCACTACGAGCAGTACTTC few TRBV7-9 NA TRBJ2-7
CASSQERGLNNSPLHF TGCGCCAGCAGCCAAGAGAGGGGGCTGAATAATTCACCCCTCCACTTT few TRBV4-1 TRBD1 TRBJ1-6
CSANAGTSGRSAKNIQYF TGCAGCGCCAATGCCGGGACTAGCGGGAGATCAGCCAAAAACATTCAGTACTTC NA TRBV29-1 TRBD2 TRBJ2-4
CASSFTQAETSYNEQFF TGTGCCAGCAGCTTTACTCAAGCGGAGACCTCCTACAATGAGCAGTTCTTC NA TRBV7-6 NA TRBJ2-1
CASSPTGTQSEQYF TGCGCCAGCAGCCCAACAGGTACCCAATCCGAGCAGTACTTC NA TRBV5-1 NA TRBJ2-7
CASSLLLGTDTQYF TGTGCCAGCAGTTTATTATTGGGCACAGATACGCAGTATTTT NA TRBV12-3/TRBV12-4 NA TRBJ2-3
CASNKLLAGGTTSYNEQFF TGCGCCAGCAACAAATTACTAGCGGGAGGGACGACAAGCTACAATGAGCAGTTCTTC NA TRBV4-1 TRBD2 TRBJ2-1
CASSQTGSGYNEQFF TGTGCCAGCAGTCAAACAGGCTCGGGGTACAATGAGCAGTTCTTC few TRBV12-3/TRBV12-4 NA TRBJ2-1
CASNSGWRYSNQPQHF TGTGCCAGCAATTCCGGATGGCGTTATAGCAATCAGCCCCAGCATTTT few TRBV6-4 NA TRBJ1-5
CASSLLAGVDEQFF TGTGCCAGCAGTCTGCTAGCGGGAGTCGATGAGCAGTTCTTC few TRBV6-2/TRBV6-3 TRBD2 TRBJ2-1
CASSSTGLAGGSYYNEQFF TGTGCCAGCAGCTCAACTGGACTAGCGGGAGGTTCGTACTACAATGAGCAGTTCTTC NA TRBV7-8 TRBD2 TRBJ2-1
CASSFRTGALNQPQHF TGTGCCAGCAGTTTCCGGACAGGAGCACTGAATCAGCCCCAGCATTTT many TRBV12-3/TRBV12-4 TRBD1 TRBJ1-5
CASSDETSGRGWETQYF TGTGCCAGCAGTGACGAGACTAGCGGGAGAGGTTGGGAGACCCAGTACTTC NA TRBV25-1 TRBD2 TRBJ2-5
CASSQDPSVALNLDEQFF TGTGCCAGCAGCCAAGACCCCTCGGTAGCCCTTAATTTGGATGAGCAGTTCTTC few TRBV4-2 NA TRBJ2-1
CASHGGRETQYF TGTGCCTCCCATGGGGGGCGGGAGACCCAGTACTTC few TRBV30 NA TRBJ2-5
CASSGSGGENTGELFF TGTGCCAGCAGCGGATCCGGGGGCGAGAACACCGGGGAGCTGTTTTTT few TRBV9 NA TRBJ2-2
CASSPRGANTGELFF TGTGCCAGCAGTCCCCGTGGGGCGAACACCGGGGAGCTGTTTTTT NA TRBV12-3/TRBV12-4 NA TRBJ2-2
CAISGPGQNIQYF TGTGCCATCAGTGGACCGGGACAAAACATTCAGTACTTC few TRBV10-3 NA TRBJ2-4
CATSVRGTDTQYF TGTGCCACCAGTGTAAGGGGCACAGATACGCAGTATTTT few TRBV24-1 NA TRBJ2-3
CASTDYGTGQGQAYEQYF TGTGCCAGCACCGACTACGGGACGGGACAGGGGCAAGCCTACGAGCAGTACTTC NA TRBV6-2/TRBV6-3 TRBD1 TRBJ2-7
CSAPPPVQGRYEQYF TGCAGTGCTCCTCCCCCAGTCCAGGGACGCTACGAGCAGTACTTC few TRBV20-1 NA TRBJ2-7
CASSQGMGSPGTQYF TGCGCCAGCAGCCAAGGGATGGGTAGCCCGGGGACCCAGTACTTC few TRBV4-1 NA TRBJ2-5
CASSPLSLPASSEQYF TGTGCCAGCAGTCCCCTATCCCTTCCGGCCTCCAGCGAGCAGTACTTC few TRBV12-3/TRBV12-4 NA TRBJ2-7
CASSLGGGAPVTQYF TGTGCCAGCAGCTTAGGTGGGGGGGCCCCGGTCACGCAGTATTTT few TRBV11-2 NA TRBJ2-3
CASSFKLTGGTGELFF TGTGCCAGCAGTTTCAAACTTACAGGGGGCACCGGGGAGCTGTTTTTT NA TRBV12-3/TRBV12-4 TRBD1 TRBJ2-2
CASSLLASGGNIQYF TGTGCCAGCAGCTTATTGGCTAGCGGGGGGAACATTCAGTACTTC few TRBV7-9 TRBD2 TRBJ2-4
CASSLSLRGSYEQYF TGTGCCAGCAGTTTATCGCTGAGGGGCTCCTACGAGCAGTACTTC few TRBV27 NA TRBJ2-7
CASTTPGLREGNTIYF TGTGCCAGCACCACCCCGGGACTGAGGGAAGGAAACACCATATATTTT NA TRBV6-1 NA TRBJ1-3
CASSGQQGSAMVTGETQYF TGTGCCAGCAGCGGCCAACAGGGGTCGGCCATGGTAACCGGGGAGACCCAGTACTTC few TRBV11-1 TRBD1 TRBJ2-5
CASSPPNAQGQGTEAFF TGTGCCAGCTCACCACCGAACGCCCAAGGGCAGGGCACTGAAGCTTTCTTT few TRBV18 NA TRBJ1-1
CASSQGRGHRRNTEAFF TGCGCCAGCAGCCAAGGAAGGGGCCACAGAAGGAACACTGAAGCTTTCTTT few TRBV4-1 NA TRBJ1-1
CSVESPTDTQYF TGCAGCGTTGAATCCCCAACAGATACGCAGTATTTT many TRBV29-1 NA TRBJ2-3
CASSFLTGTSETQYF TGTGCCAGCAGCTTCCTGACAGGGACATCGGAGACCCAGTACTTC few TRBV7-6 TRBD1 TRBJ2-5
CASSQAGGAGYGYTF TGCGCCAGCAGCCAAGCAGGGGGCGCTGGGTATGGCTACACCTTC few TRBV4-3 TRBD1 TRBJ1-2
CASSGGLAGGLFEQFF TGTGCCAGCAGCGGCGGACTAGCGGGAGGGTTATTTGAGCAGTTCTTC NA TRBV9 TRBD2 TRBJ2-1
CASNRAGSNYGYTF TGTGCCAGCAACCGGGCGGGGTCCAACTATGGCTACACCTTC NA TRBV6-2/TRBV6-3 NA TRBJ1-2
CASSATWAENTGELFF TGTGCCAGCAGTGCCACCTGGGCGGAGAACACCGGGGAGCTGTTTTTT NA TRBV6-1 NA TRBJ2-2
CASSYGSGQGVREQYF TGTGCCAGCAGTTATGGATCAGGACAGGGCGTGAGGGAGCAGTACTTC few TRBV6-5 TRBD1 TRBJ2-7
CASSPQGGPNYGYTF TGTGCCAGCAGCCCTCAGGGGGGGCCAAACTATGGCTACACCTTC NA TRBV2 TRBD1 TRBJ1-2
CATSRDVGDEQYF TGTGCCACCAGCAGAGATGTAGGGGACGAGCAGTACTTC few TRBV15 NA TRBJ2-7
CASSLSLTSGINEQFF TGTGCCAGCAGTTTAAGTCTGACTAGCGGGATCAATGAGCAGTTCTTC few TRBV12-3/TRBV12-4 TRBD2 TRBJ2-1
CASETSGPYEQYF TGTGCCAGCGAGACTAGCGGACCCTACGAGCAGTACTTC few TRBV6-2/TRBV6-3 TRBD2 TRBJ2-7
CASTLDSYQPQHF TGTGCCAGCACCCTCGACAGTTATCAGCCCCAGCATTTT NA TRBV6-2/TRBV6-3 NA TRBJ1-5
CASSLGIGGLSYGYTF TGCGCCAGCAGCTTGGGAATCGGGGGGCTGAGTTATGGCTACACCTTC NA TRBV5-1 NA TRBJ1-2